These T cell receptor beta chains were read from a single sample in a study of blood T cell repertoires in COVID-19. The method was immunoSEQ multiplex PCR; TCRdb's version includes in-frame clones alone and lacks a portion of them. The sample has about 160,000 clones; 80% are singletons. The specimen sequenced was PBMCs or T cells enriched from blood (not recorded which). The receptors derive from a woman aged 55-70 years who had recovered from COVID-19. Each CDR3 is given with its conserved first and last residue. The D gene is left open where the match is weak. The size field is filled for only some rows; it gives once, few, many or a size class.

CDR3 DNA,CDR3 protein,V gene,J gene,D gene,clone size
TGTGCCAGCAGCCAAGATCAGCGGGGGGGCGAAGAGACCCAGTACTTC,CASSQDQRGGEETQYF,TRBV4-2,TRBJ2-5,TRBD2,NA
TGCGCCAGCAGTTATGTCCGGGACAGGGGTATTACTGAAGCTTTCTTT,CASSYVRDRGITEAFF,TRBV10-1,TRBJ1-1,TRBD1,few
TGTGCCAGCAGCTTAAGGCAGGGAAACACTGAAGCTTTCTTT,CASSLRQGNTEAFF,TRBV11-2,TRBJ1-1,NA,NA
TGTGCCAGCAGTTACGGGACAGGGCTATCTGAAGCTTTCTTT,CASSYGTGLSEAFF,TRBV6-5,TRBJ1-1,TRBD1,NA
TGTGCCAGCAGCCGCCGGGGTGATTCACCCCTCCACTTT,CASSRRGDSPLHF,TRBV2,TRBJ1-6,NA,NA
TGTGCCAGCAGCTTCGGACAGGGGGTCCCCTACGAGCAGTACTTC,CASSFGQGVPYEQYF,TRBV7-6,TRBJ2-7,TRBD1,few
TGTGCCAGCTCACAAGACAGGGGCCATCAGCCCCAGCATTTT,CASSQDRGHQPQHF,TRBV18,TRBJ1-5,TRBD1,few
TGTGCCAGCAGCCCCGTGGGGGGGGACACCGGGGAGCTGTTTTTT,CASSPVGGDTGELFF,TRBV7-9,TRBJ2-2,TRBD2,NA
TGTGCCAGTACTGATATATTCGGAGCTTTCTTT,CASTDIFGAFF,TRBV19,TRBJ1-1,NA,NA
TGTGCCAGCAGCCGAAAGCGGGGGACCCTCTACGAGCAGTACTTC,CASSRKRGTLYEQYF,TRBV7-8,TRBJ2-7,TRBD2,NA
TGTGCCAGCAGTTCCGGACAGGGTTACGAGCAGTACTTC,CASSSGQGYEQYF,TRBV6-5,TRBJ2-7,TRBD1,once
TGTGCCAGCTCGGGGACAGGGAGTTCACCCCTCCACTTT,CASSGTGSSPLHF,TRBV18,TRBJ1-6,TRBD1,NA
TGTGCCAGCTCGACGGGATATCAAGAGACCCAGTACTTC,CASSTGYQETQYF,TRBV18,TRBJ2-5,NA,NA
TGTGCCAGCAGTTCCAGGACTAGCGGGAGCTCCTACGAGCAGTACTTC,CASSSRTSGSSYEQYF,TRBV6-5,TRBJ2-7,TRBD2,NA
TGTGCCAGCAGCTTAGCGGCTGGACAGGACACTGAAGCTTTCTTT,CASSLAAGQDTEAFF,TRBV7-6,TRBJ1-1,TRBD1,NA
TGTGCCAGCTCACCACTACAGGGTACCGGGGCCAACGTCCTGACTTTC,CASSPLQGTGANVLTF,TRBV18,TRBJ2-6,NA,NA
TGTGCCAGCAGCCTTCCCCCCACCGGGGAGCTGTTTTTT,CASSLPPTGELFF,TRBV6-5,TRBJ2-2,NA,NA
TGTGCCAGCCGCGAGGCGGGGAGCTCCTACGAGCAGTACTTC,CASREAGSSYEQYF,TRBV5-4,TRBJ2-7,NA,NA
TGTGCCTGGGGCTTGCCAGGGGCTGGCTACACCTTC,CAWGLPGAGYTF,TRBV30,TRBJ1-2,NA,NA
TGTGCCAGAACCCTGGGGGGGAGGGGCGGATGTGGAAACACCATATATTTT,CARTLGGRGGCGNTIYF,TRBV5-3,TRBJ1-3,NA,NA
TGTGCCAGCAGTGAACTAGCGGGGGGGCCGCTGGGGACAGATACGCAGTATTTT,CASSELAGGPLGTDTQYF,TRBV6-1,TRBJ2-3,TRBD2,NA
TGCAGTGCTAGACAGGGGGACATTCAGTACTTC,CSARQGDIQYF,TRBV20-1,TRBJ2-4,TRBD1,NA
TGTGCCAGCAGCCCGATCGGGGGGGCCTCCTACGAGCAGTACTTC,CASSPIGGASYEQYF,TRBV7-2,TRBJ2-7,TRBD2,NA
TGTGCCTGGAGTGTAAAAGGGGGCAGCAATCAGCCCCAGCATTTT,CAWSVKGGSNQPQHF,TRBV30,TRBJ1-5,TRBD1,NA
TGTGCCAGCAGAAGGGGGGGAATGACAGATACGCAGTATTTT,CASRRGGMTDTQYF,TRBV6-5,TRBJ2-3,NA,NA
TGTGCCAGCAGCTTAACGGGATACTCTGGCTACACCTTC,CASSLTGYSGYTF,TRBV7-2,TRBJ1-2,NA,NA
TGTGCCATCAGTGAGTCCGGGGACTACTACAATGAGCAGTTCTTC,CAISESGDYYNEQFF,TRBV10-3,TRBJ2-1,TRBD2,NA
TGTGCAAGTCGCTTAGGGGAAGAGGGACTAGCGGGCTACACCGGGGAGCTGTTTTTT,CASRLGEEGLAGYTGELFF,TRBV12-2,TRBJ2-2,NA,NA
TGTGCCGGTGGAGCAGGGTACAATCAGCCCCAGCATTTT,CAGGAGYNQPQHF,TRBV2,TRBJ1-5,NA,few
TGCGCCAGCAGCAGCGACCCGGGACAGGGTCTTCATGGCTACACCTTC,CASSSDPGQGLHGYTF,TRBV5-1,TRBJ1-2,TRBD1,NA
TGTGCCAGCTCACTAGGGACTAGCGGGGGCACGCAGTATTTT,CASSLGTSGGTQYF,TRBV18,TRBJ2-3,TRBD2,NA
TGTGCCAGTAGTACAGGGACTTCCGCGGGGATTTCACCCCTCCACTTT,CASSTGTSAGISPLHF,TRBV19,TRBJ1-6,NA,NA
TGTGCCAGCTCACCGCCCGGGACAGATAATTCACCCCTCCACTTT,CASSPPGTDNSPLHF,TRBV18,TRBJ1-6,TRBD1,many
TGTGCCAGCAGCCGGACTCCGGAGGGTATCACAGATACGCAGTATTTT,CASSRTPEGITDTQYF,TRBV4-2,TRBJ2-3,NA,few
TGTGCCAGCAGCTTCCAGGGGTCTGGCTATGGCTACACCTTC,CASSFQGSGYGYTF,TRBV5-8,TRBJ1-2,NA,NA
TGTGCCAGCAGTGACGGGACTAGCGGTACAGATACGCAGTATTTT,CASSDGTSGTDTQYF,TRBV2,TRBJ2-3,TRBD2,NA
TGTGCCAGCAGCAAACCGGAGTCGGGACAGGGAGGTGAGCAGTTCTTC,CASSKPESGQGGEQFF,TRBV21-1,TRBJ2-1,NA,NA
TGTGCCAGCAGCGTAGCGGAGACTAGCGGTTACCTGAGCACAGATACGCAGTATTTT,CASSVAETSGYLSTDTQYF,TRBV9,TRBJ2-3,TRBD2,NA
TGTGCCAGCAGCTTACGCGGGGACGGAGAGACCCAGTACTTC,CASSLRGDGETQYF,TRBV11-2,TRBJ2-5,NA,NA
TGTGCCAGCAGCCAACAGGGGATCTCCTACGAGCAGTACTTC,CASSQQGISYEQYF,TRBV3-1/TRBV3-2,TRBJ2-7,NA,NA
TGTGCCAGCAGTCCCGCCGGACAGGGCGACTATGGCTACACCTTC,CASSPAGQGDYGYTF,TRBV6-2/TRBV6-3,TRBJ1-2,TRBD1,NA
TGTGCCAGCAGTGCGAATCCCGACCGGGCTCGGGGCACCGGGGAGCTGTTTTTT,CASSANPDRARGTGELFF,TRBV2,TRBJ2-2,NA,NA
TGCGCCAGCAGCTTGGGGACTAGGCAAGAGACCCAGTACTTC,CASSLGTRQETQYF,TRBV5-1,TRBJ2-5,TRBD2,NA
TGTGCCACCAGTGACCCCGGGGGGGCCGGGGAGACCCAGTACTTC,CATSDPGGAGETQYF,TRBV24-1,TRBJ2-5,TRBD2,few
TGTGCCAGCAGCTTGTTAATAACGTACAGCTATGGCTACACCTTC,CASSLLITYSYGYTF,TRBV5-6,TRBJ1-2,NA,NA
TGTGCCAGCAGCCGGGGGGGGCCACGCACAGATACGCAGTATTTT,CASSRGGPRTDTQYF,TRBV11-2,TRBJ2-3,TRBD2,once
TGCGCCAGCAGGGGACCGGGACAGGGGATAGAGACCCAGTACTTC,CASRGPGQGIETQYF,TRBV4-1,TRBJ2-5,TRBD1,NA
TGTGCCAGCAGTTACTCGAGGCTAGCGCTAACCTACGAGCAGTACTTC,CASSYSRLALTYEQYF,TRBV6-5,TRBJ2-7,NA,NA
TGTGCCAGCAGCGCCGGGGAAAAACTGTTTTTT,CASSAGEKLFF,TRBV3-1/TRBV3-2,TRBJ1-4,NA,NA